The clone carrying this T cell receptor (beta chain) showed up just a few times. The antigen is unknown. These data are taken from a study of cytomegalovirus exposure and HLA in healthy donors. Regarding the study as a whole: Later on, a genetic analysis was performed. It linked a missense variant in DCLRE1C with V- and J-gene trimming of TCR beta. Researchers reported that a few CMV-associated chains were confirmed in vitro as CMV antigen-specific.

This CDR3 contains 15 residues. V was pared by 4 bases and J by 4 bases, with 17 bases between. CDR1 and CDR2 from the germline V gene are SGDLS and YYNGEE. Primers included in the PCR were 60 Vbeta and 13 Jbeta primers. Profiled with immunoSEQ multiplex PCR; TCRdb holds only in-frame clones, not every one. The data contain roughly 160,000 clones, roughly 82% of them singletons. The sequenced sample consisted of PBMCs. This TCR came from a man aged 45-65 years in good health and CMV-seropositive. The V call is TRBV9, the J call TRBJ1-2; the D gene is possibly TRBD1 (6 bases). CDR3 bases: TGTGCCAGCAGCTTCCGGGACACAGGAATCTATGGCTACACCTTC. Protein: CASSFRDTGIYGYTF.